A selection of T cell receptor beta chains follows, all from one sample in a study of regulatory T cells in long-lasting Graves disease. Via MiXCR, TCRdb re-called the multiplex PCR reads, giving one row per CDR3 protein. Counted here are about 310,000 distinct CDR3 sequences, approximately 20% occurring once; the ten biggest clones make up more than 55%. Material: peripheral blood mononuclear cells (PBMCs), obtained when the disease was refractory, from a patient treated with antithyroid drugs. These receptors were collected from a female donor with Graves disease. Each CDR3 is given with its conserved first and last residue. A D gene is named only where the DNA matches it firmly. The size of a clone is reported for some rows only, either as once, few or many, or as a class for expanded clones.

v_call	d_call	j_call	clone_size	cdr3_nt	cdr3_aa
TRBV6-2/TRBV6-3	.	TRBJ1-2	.	TGTGCCAGCAGTTACGCTTGGCTAGGAGCTAACTATGGCTACACCTTC	CASSYAWLGANYGYTF
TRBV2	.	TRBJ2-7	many	TGTGCCAGCAGGGACTCCTACGAGCAGTACTTC	CASRDSYEQYF
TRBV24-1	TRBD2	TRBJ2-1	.	TGTGCCACCAGTGACAGCGGGAGGGCAGCGTATGAGCAGTTCTTC	CATSDSGRAAYEQFF
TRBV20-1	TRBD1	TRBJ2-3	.	TGCAGTGCTAGAGCCGGGACAGGAAGCACAGATACGCAGTATTTT	CSARAGTGSTDTQYF
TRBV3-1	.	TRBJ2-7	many	TGTGCCAGCAGCCGACGCGGCTACGAGCAGTACTTC	CASSRRGYEQYF
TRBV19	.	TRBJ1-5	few	TGTGCCAGTAAGGGGGACACATTTAATCAGCCCCAGCATTTT	CASKGDTFNQPQHF
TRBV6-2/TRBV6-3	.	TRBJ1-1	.	TGTGCCAGCAGACCCCACCGGGGAACGAACACTGAAGCTTTCTTT	CASRPHRGTNTEAFF
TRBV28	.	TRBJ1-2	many	TGTGCCAGCAGCTTAGGGGGTGAATATGGCTACACCTTC	CASSLGGEYGYTF
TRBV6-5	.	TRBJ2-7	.	TGTGCCAGCAGTTATCTAGAACTGATGGCCCTCTACGAGCAGTACTTC	CASSYLELMALYEQYF
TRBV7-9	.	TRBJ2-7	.	TGTGCCAGCAGCTTCCGGGACACACCCTACGAGCAGTACTTC	CASSFRDTPYEQYF
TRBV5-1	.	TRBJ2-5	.	TGCGCCACCGCTCCCCGGGACGGAGGAGAGACCCAGTACTTC	CATAPRDGGETQYF
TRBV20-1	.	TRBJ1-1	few	TGCAGTGCTAAAGGAGCGACGGGAGCGCTCAGGGAAGCTTTCTTT	CSAKGATGALREAFF
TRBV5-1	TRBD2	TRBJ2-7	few	TGCGCCAGCAGCCCAGAGAGCGGGAGGGTCTACGAGCAGTACTTC	CASSPESGRVYEQYF
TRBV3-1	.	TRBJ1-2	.	TGTGCCAGCAGCCATCGAGGGGACTATGGCTACACCTTC	CASSHRGDYGYTF
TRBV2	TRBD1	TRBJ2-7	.	TGTGCCAGCCTCCGGGACAGTACCTACGAGCAGCACTTC	CASLRDSTYEQHF
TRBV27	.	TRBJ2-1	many	TGTGCCAGCAGTGTTTCAGTCAGCTCCTACAATGAGCAGTTCTTC	CASSVSVSSYNEQFF
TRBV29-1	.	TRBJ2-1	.	TGCAGCGTTGAACCGGCGCGGGAACCGGGGTATGAGCAGTTCTTC	CSVEPAREPGYEQFF
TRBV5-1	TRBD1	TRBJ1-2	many	TGCGCCAGCAGCCCGGACAGGGGGAACTATGGCTACACCTTC	CASSPDRGNYGYTF
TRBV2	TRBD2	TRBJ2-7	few	TGTGCCAGCAGTCCTCGGGACGGGGGGTTCGAGCAGTACTTC	CASSPRDGGFEQYF
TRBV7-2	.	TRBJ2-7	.	TGTGCCAGCAGCCCAGATCGGGGACATTCCTACGAGCAGTACTTC	CASSPDRGHSYEQYF
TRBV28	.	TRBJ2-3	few	TGTGCCAGCAGGCTAGGGGGTCTGACCCTTAGCACAGATACGCAGTATTTT	CASRLGGLTLSTDTQYF
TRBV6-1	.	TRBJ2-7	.	TGTGCCAGCACTACGGGGCAGGGTAGCTACGAGCAGTACTTC	CASTTGQGSYEQYF